One and the same sample provided the 15 T cell receptor beta chains below, sequenced in a study of T cells of healthy individuals. TCRdb re-derived calls from the 5' RACE reads in MiXCR, one entry per CDR3 protein. The sample holds about 96,000 distinct CDR3 sequences, roughly a sixth seen once. Every receptor here comes from a human donor in good health.

J is TRBJ2-7 and V is TRBV5-1; no clear D. V lost 2 bases and J lost 3, with 12 bases in between. The CDR3 length is 14 residues. CDR1 SGHRS and CDR2 YFSETQ come from the germline V gene. The DNA for the CDR3 is TGCGCCAGCAGCTTCGCAGGAAGAGTCTACGAGCAGTACTTC. This gives the protein CASSFAGRVYEQYF.

This clonotype has only a few counts. The chain has TRBV10-3 and TRBJ2-2; D is unresolved. CDR1 is ENHRY and CDR2 is SYGVKD in the germline V gene. CDR3 length equals 12 residues. V was shortened by 4 bases and J by 3 bases, with 3 bases between the two germline ends. The CDR3 sequence: CAISGDTGELFF. In DNA, the CDR3 is TGTGCCATCAGTGGAGACACCGGGGAGCTGTTTTTT.

This chain links TRBV19 with TRBJ2-7; 7 bases line up with TRBD1. The CDR3 totals 15 residues. The V gene end was trimmed by 6 bases and the J gene end by 3 bases; junction bases not matched to a gene: 11. Germline V CDR1 and CDR2: LNHDA, SQIVND (reference sequence). In nucleotides, the CDR3 is TGTGCCAGTAGAAAAACTGGACAGGATTACTACGAGCAGTACTTC. Translated: CASRKTGQDYYEQYF.

Ten or more counts support this clonotype. The rearrangement joins TRBV12-3 or TRBV12-4 to TRBJ1-5; 8 nucleotides match TRBD1. The V gene end was trimmed by 6 bases and the J gene end by 8 bases; junction bases not matched to a gene: 9. The CDR3 has 14 residues. This CDR3 is CASRRTGSSEPQHF. The CDR3 DNA follows: TGTGCCAGCAGGCGGACAGGGAGCTCGGAGCCCCAGCATTTT.

This chain connects TRBV2 to TRBJ2-4; D is ambiguous. The germline V and J ends were trimmed by 4 bases and 1 base, with 17 bases remaining between them. Germline CDR1 and CDR2: SNHLY and FYNNEI. The length of the CDR3 is 17 residues. CDR3 sequence: CASSGSGQASAKNIQYF. The DNA for the CDR3 is TGTGCCAGCAGTGGAAGTGGGCAGGCTTCGGCCAAAAACATTCAGTACTTC.

The gene calls are TRBV11-1 and TRBJ2-2; 7 bases are a match to TRBD2. Germline values: CDR1 SGHAT, CDR2 FQDESV (reference sequence). J lost 1 base, V lost 3 bases, and 2 bases had no gene match. CDR3 length: 15 amino acids. CDR3 DNA sequence: TGTGCCAGCAGCTTCTTAGCGGGGAACACCGGGGAGCTGTTTTTT. This encodes CASSFLAGNTGELFF.

This chain connects TRBV20-1 to TRBJ2-7, with D possibly being TRBD1 (6 bases). Germline V gives CDR1 DFQATT, CDR2 SNEGSKA (reference sequence). The CDR3 runs to 14 residues. V was clipped by 6 bases and J by 0 bases, with 15 bases between them. As DNA, the CDR3 is TGCAGTGCGGAAGACTGGACAGTCTCCTACGAGCAGTACTTC. Protein sequence: CSAEDWTVSYEQYF.

Many counts were recorded for this clonotype. This chain joins TRBV3-1 and TRBJ2-3; 7 positions match TRBD1. The CDR3 has 15 residues. CDR1 is LGHDT and CDR2 is YNNKEL in the germline V gene (reference sequence). Trimming cost V 3 bases and J 3 bases; bases outside gene matches: 6. The CDR3 nucleotides are TGTGCCAGCAGCCAGGGACAGATAACGACAGATACGCAGTATTTT. Its translation: CASSQGQITTDTQYF.

J is TRBJ1-1 and V is TRBV5-1; TRBD1 is a possible D gene (5 bases). This CDR3 has 14 residues. Looked up from germline, CDR1 is SGHRS and CDR2 is YFSETQ. Trimming pared 0 bases from V and 4 bases from J, leaving 10 bases between. Here the CDR3 reads CASSLEDTGTEAFF. The CDR3 coding sequence is TGCGCCAGCAGCTTGGAAGACACAGGCACTGAAGCTTTCTTT.

The CDR3 is CASSLYHSAETQYF. The CDR3 DNA reads TGTGCCAGCAGCTTATACCACTCGGCCGAGACCCAGTACTTC. V is TRBV13 and J is TRBJ2-5; unclear D gene. The length of the CDR3 is 14 residues. Looked up from germline, CDR1 is PRHDT and CDR2 is FYEKMQ (reference sequence). Trimming left V 2 bases short and J 5 bases short, with 12 bases between.

J is TRBJ2-7 and V is TRBV7-9; TRBD1 matches at 7 bases. The CDR3 extends over 15 amino acids. V was pared by 2 bases and J by 4 bases, with 8 bases of the junction left unmatched. Germline values: CDR1 SEHNR, CDR2 FQNEAQ (reference sequence). The CDR3 coding sequence is TGTGCCAGCAGCTTACCTAGACAGGGTGTTTACGAGCAGTACTTC. It codes for CASSLPRQGVYEQYF.

V is TRBV15 and J is TRBJ1-2, with 10 bases aligning to TRBD1. The germline CDR1 and CDR2 sequences are LNHNV and YYDKDF (reference sequence). V lost 3 bases and J lost 8; bases outside the gene matches: 6. There are 14 residues in the CDR3. In DNA form, the CDR3 reads TGTGCCACCAGCAGGCGGGACAGGGGAAAAGGCTACACCTTC. This encodes CATSRRDRGKGYTF.

At least ten counts were recorded for this clonotype. V gene TRBV7-2 combines with J gene TRBJ1-5, with D tentatively TRBD1 (6 bases). The germline V and J ends were trimmed by 0 bases and 6 bases, with 12 bases remaining between them. The germline CDR1 and CDR2 sequences are SGHTA and FQGNSA. The CDR3 has 15 residues. CDR3 amino acids: CASSLAMAGVQPQHF. CDR3 nucleotides: TGTGCCAGCAGCTTAGCGATGGCAGGGGTTCAGCCCCAGCATTTT.

This clonotype was observed at least ten times. The rearrangement uses TRBV29-1 and TRBJ1-5; D gene uncertain. The CDR3 length is 13 residues. Germline CDR1 and CDR2: SQVTM and ANQGSEA. V lost 4 bases, J lost 1 base, and 8 bases lay in between. The chain's CDR3 is CSVVFESNQPQHF. CDR3 nucleotides: TGCAGCGTTGTTTTTGAGAGCAATCAGCCCCAGCATTTT. The full variable domain, completed using reference TRBV29-1 and TRBJ1-5, is SAVISQKPSRDICQRGTSLTIQCQVDSQVTMMFWYRQQPGQSLTLIATANQGSEATYESGFVIDKFPISRPNLTFSTLTVSNMSPEDSSIYLCSVVFESNQPQHFGDGTRLSIL.

This clonotype was picked up a small number of times. The chain joins TRBV7-9 to TRBJ2-2; TRBD2 matches at 7 bases. CDR1 and CDR2 from the germline V gene are SEHNR and FQNEAQ (reference sequence). V gave up 0 bases and J gave up 3 bases; unmatched junction bases: 4. CDR3 length equals 16 residues. As DNA, the CDR3 is TGTGCCAGCAGCTTAGCGGGACTAATCGACACCGGGGAGCTGTTTTTT. This sequence encodes CASSLAGLIDTGELFF.